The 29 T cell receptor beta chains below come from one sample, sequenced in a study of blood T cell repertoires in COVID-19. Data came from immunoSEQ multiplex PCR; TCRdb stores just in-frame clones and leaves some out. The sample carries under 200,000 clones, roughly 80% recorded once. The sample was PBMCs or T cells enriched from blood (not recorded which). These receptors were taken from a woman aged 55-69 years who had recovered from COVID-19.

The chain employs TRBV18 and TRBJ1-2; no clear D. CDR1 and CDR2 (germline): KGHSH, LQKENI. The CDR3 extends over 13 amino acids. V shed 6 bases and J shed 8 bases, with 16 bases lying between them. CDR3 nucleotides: TGTGCCAGCTCTCTCCGGGGATTTGGGGGCTACACCTTC. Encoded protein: CASSLRGFGGYTF.

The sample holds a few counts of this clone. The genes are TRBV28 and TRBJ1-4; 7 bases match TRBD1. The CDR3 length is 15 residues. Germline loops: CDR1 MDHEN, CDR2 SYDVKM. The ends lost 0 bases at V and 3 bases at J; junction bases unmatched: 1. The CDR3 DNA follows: TGTGCCAGCAGTTTATGGACAGGGCCTAATGAAAAACTGTTTTTT. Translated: CASSLWTGPNEKLFF.

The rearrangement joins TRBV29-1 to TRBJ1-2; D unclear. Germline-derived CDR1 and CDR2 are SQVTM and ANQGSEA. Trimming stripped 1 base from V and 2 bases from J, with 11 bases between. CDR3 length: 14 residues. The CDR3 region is CSVEVRQQNYGYTF. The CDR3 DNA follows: TGCAGCGTTGAAGTCCGGCAACAGAACTATGGCTACACCTTC.

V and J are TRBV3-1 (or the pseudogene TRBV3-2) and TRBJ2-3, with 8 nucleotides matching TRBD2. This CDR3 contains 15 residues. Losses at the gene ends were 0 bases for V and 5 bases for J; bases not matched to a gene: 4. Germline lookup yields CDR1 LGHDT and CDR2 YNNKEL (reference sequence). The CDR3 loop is CASSQEPSGGDTQYF. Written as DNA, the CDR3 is TGTGCCAGCAGCCAAGAACCCAGCGGGGGAGATACGCAGTATTTT.

The CDR3 sequence: CASSISLNEQFF. In nucleotides, the CDR3 is TGTGCCAGTAGTATAAGCCTGAATGAGCAGTTCTTC. The chain couples TRBV19 to TRBJ2-1; D is unclear. The CDR3 runs to 12 residues. The V gene lost 2 bases and the J gene lost 7 bases, with 6 bases spanning the gap. Germline-derived CDR1 and CDR2 are LNHDA and SQIVND (reference sequence).

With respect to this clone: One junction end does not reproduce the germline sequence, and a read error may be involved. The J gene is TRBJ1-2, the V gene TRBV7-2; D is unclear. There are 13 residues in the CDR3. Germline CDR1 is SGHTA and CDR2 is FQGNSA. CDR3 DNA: TGTGTCAGCAGCTTAGCCGGCGGCGTGGGCTACACCTTC. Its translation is CVSSLAGGVGYTF.

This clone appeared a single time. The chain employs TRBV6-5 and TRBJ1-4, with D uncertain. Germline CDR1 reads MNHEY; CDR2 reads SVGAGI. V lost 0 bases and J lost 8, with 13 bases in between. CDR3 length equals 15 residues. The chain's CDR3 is CASSYSDSGREKLFF. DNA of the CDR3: TGTGCCAGCAGTTACTCGGACTCTGGAAGGGAAAAACTGTTTTTT.

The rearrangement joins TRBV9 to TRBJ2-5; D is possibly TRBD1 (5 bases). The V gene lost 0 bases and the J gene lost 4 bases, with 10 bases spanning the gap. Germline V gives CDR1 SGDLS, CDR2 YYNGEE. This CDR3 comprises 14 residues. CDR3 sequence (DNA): TGTGCCAGCAGCGTAGCAGGGAACCGAGAGACCCAGTACTTC. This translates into CASSVAGNRETQYF.

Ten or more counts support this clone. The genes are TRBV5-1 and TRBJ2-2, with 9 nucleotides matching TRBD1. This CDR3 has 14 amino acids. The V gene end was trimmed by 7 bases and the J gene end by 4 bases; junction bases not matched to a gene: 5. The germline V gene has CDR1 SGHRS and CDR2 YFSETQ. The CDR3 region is CASRDRALTGELFF. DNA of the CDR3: TGCGCCAGCCGGGACAGGGCTCTCACCGGGGAGCTGTTTTTT.

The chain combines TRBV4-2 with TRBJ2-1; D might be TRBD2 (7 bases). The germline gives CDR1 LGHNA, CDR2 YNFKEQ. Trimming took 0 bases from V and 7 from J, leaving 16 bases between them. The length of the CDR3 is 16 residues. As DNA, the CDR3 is TGTGCCAGCAGCCAAGATCTGGGGGGGGCCCGGAATGAGCAGTTCTTC. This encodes CASSQDLGGARNEQFF.

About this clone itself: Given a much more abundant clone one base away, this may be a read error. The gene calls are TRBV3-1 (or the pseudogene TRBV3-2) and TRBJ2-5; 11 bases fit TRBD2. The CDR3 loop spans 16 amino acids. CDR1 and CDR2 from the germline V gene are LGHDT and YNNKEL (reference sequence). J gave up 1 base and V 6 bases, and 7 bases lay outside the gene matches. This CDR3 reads CASRTTSGARQETQYF. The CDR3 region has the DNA TGTGCCAGCAGAACGACTAGCGGGGCCCGCCAAGAGACCCAGTACTTC.

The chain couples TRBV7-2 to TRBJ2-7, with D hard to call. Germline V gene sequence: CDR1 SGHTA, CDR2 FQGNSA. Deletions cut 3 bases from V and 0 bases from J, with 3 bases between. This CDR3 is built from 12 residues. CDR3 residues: CASSFHSYEQYF. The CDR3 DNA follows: TGTGCCAGCAGCTTCCACTCCTACGAGCAGTACTTC.

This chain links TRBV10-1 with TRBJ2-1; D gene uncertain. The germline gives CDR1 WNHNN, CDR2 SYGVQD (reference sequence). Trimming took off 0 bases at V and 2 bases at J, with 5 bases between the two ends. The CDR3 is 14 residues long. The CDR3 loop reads CASSESTPYNEQFF. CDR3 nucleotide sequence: TGCGCCAGCAGTGAGTCGACACCCTACAATGAGCAGTTCTTC.

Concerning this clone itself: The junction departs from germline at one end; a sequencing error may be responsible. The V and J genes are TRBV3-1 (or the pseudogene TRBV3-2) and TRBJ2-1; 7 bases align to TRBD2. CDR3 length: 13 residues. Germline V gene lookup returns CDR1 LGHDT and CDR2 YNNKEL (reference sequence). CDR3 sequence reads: CASSQRGGGGLVF. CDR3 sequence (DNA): TGTGCCAGCAGCCAACGAGGCGGGGGTGGTCTGGTCTTC.

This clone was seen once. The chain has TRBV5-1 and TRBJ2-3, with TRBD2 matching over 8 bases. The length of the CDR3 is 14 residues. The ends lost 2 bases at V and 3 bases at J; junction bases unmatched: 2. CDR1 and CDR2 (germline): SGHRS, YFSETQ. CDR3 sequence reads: CASSLIAGTDTQYF. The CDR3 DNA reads TGCGCCAGCAGCTTAATAGCGGGGACAGATACGCAGTATTTT.

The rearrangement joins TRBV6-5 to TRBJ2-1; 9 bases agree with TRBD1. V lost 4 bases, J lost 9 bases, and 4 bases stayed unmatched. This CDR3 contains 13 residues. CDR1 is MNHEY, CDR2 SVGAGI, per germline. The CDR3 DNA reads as TGTGCCAGCAGTTCCCTGACAGGGGGTGAGCAGTTCTTC. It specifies CASSSLTGGEQFF.

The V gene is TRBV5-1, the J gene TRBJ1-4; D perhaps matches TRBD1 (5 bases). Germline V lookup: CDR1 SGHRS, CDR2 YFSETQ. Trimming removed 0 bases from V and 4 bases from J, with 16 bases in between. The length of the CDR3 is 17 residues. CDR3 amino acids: CASSLVPDTGYNEKLFF. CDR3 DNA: TGCGCCAGCAGCTTGGTTCCGGACACCGGTTATAATGAAAAACTGTTTTTT.

CDR3 residues: CASSLSEDTIYF. The CDR3 DNA reads as TGCGCCAGCAGCTTGTCCGAGGACACCATATATTTT. The rearrangement links TRBV5-1 to TRBJ1-3; D is undetermined. CDR1 and CDR2 (germline): SGHRS, YFSETQ. Trimming took 1 base from V and 8 from J, leaving 7 bases between them. The CDR3 length is 12 residues.

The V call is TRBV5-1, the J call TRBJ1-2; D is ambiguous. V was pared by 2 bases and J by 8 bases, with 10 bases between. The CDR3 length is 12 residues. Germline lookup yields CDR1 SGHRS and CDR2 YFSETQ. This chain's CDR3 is CASSFSGGGYTF. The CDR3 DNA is TGCGCCAGCAGCTTCTCGGGCGGGGGCTACACCTTC. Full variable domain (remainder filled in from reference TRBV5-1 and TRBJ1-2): KAGVTQTPRYLIKTRGQQVTLSCSPISGHRSVSWYQQTPGQGLQFLFEYFSETQRNKGNFPGRFSGRQFSNSRSEMNVSTLELGDSALYLCASSFSGGGYTFGSGTRLTVV.

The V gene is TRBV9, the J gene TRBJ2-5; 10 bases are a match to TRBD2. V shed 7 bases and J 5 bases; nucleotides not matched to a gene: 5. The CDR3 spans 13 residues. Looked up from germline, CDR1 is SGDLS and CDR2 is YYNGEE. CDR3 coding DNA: TGTGCCAGCGCTAGCGGGGGTGCGGAGACCCAGTACTTC. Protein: CASASGGAETQYF.

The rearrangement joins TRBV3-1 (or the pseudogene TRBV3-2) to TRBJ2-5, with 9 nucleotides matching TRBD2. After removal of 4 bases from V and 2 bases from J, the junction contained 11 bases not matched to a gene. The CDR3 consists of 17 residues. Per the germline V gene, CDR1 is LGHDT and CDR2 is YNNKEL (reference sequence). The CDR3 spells CASSLTGLAGFQETQYF. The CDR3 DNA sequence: TGTGCCAGCAGCCTCACCGGGCTAGCGGGGTTTCAAGAGACCCAGTACTTC.

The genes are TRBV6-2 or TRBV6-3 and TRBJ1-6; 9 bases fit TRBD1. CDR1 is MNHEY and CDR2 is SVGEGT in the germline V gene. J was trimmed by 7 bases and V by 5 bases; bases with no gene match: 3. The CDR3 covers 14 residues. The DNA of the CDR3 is TGTGCCAGCAGTATTGGACAGGGGAATTCACCCCTCCACTTT. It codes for CASSIGQGNSPLHF.

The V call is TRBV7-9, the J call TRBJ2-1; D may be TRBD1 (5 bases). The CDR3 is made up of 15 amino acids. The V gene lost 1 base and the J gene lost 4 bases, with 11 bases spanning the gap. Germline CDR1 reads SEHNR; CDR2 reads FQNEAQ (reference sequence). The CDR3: CASSLGGRAYNEQFF. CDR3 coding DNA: TGTGCCAGCAGCTTAGGCGGCAGGGCGTACAATGAGCAGTTCTTC.

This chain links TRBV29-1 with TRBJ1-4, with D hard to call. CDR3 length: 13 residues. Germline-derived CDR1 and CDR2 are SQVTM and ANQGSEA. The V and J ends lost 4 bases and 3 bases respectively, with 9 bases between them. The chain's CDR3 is CSVVNPANEKLFF. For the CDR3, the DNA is TGCAGCGTTGTAAATCCCGCTAATGAAAAACTGTTTTTT.

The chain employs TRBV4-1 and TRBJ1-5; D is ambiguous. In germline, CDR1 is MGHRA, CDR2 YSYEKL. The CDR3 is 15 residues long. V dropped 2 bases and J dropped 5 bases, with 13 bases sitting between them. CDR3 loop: CASSQLGAGHQPQHF. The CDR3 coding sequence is TGCGCCAGCAGCCAATTGGGAGCAGGACATCAGCCCCAGCATTTT.

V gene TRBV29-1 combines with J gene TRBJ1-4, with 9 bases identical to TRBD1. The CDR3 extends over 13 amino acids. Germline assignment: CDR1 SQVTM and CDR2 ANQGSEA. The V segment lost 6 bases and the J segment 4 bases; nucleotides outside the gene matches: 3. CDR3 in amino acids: CSVRDRVNEKLFF. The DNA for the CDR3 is TGCAGCGTGAGGGACAGGGTTAATGAAAAACTGTTTTTT.

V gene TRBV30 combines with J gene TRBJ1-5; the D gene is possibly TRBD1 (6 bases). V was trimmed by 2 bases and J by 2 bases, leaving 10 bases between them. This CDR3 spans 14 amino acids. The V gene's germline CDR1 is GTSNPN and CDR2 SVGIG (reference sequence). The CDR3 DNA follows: TGTGCCTGGAGTTCAGGGGTCGGCAATCAGCCCCAGCATTTT. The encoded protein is CAWSSGVGNQPQHF.

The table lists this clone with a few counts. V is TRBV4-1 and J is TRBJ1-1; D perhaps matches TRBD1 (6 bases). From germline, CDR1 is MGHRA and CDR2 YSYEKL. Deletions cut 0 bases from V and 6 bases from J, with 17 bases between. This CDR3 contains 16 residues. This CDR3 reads CASSQDLGGVRAEAFF. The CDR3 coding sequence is TGCGCCAGCAGCCAAGATTTAGGGGGGGTAAGGGCTGAAGCTTTCTTT.

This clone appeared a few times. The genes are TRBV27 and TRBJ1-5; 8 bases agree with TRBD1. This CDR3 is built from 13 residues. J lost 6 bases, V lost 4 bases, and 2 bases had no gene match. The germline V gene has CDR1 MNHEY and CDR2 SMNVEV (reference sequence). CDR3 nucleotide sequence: TGTGCCAGCAGTTGGGACAGGACTCAGCCCCAGCATTTT. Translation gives CASSWDRTQPQHF.